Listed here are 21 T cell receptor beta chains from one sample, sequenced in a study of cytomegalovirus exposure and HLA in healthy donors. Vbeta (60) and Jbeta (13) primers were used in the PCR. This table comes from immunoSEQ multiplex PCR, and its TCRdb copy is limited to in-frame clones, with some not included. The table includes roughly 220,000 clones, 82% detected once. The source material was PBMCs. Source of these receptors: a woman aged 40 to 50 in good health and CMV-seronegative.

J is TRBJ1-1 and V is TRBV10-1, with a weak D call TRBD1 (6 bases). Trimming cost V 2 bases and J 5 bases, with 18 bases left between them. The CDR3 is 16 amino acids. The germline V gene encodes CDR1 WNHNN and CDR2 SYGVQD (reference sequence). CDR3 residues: CASSENRGAAPTEAFF. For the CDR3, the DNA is TGCGCCAGCAGTGAGAATCGGGGGGCTGCCCCAACTGAAGCTTTCTTT.

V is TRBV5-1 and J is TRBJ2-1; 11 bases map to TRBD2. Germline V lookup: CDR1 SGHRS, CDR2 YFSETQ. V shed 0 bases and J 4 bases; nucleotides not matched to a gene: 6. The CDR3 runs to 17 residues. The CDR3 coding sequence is TGCGCCAGCAGCTTGGAAGGGACTAGCGGAAGATACAATGAGCAGTTCTTC. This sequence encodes CASSLEGTSGRYNEQFF.

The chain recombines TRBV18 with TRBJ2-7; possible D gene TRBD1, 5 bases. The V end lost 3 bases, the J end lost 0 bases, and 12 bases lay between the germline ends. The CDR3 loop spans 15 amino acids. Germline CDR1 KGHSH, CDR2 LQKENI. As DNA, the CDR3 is TGTGCCAGCTCACCGTCGACAGTGTTCTCCTACGAGCAGTACTTC. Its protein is CASSPSTVFSYEQYF.

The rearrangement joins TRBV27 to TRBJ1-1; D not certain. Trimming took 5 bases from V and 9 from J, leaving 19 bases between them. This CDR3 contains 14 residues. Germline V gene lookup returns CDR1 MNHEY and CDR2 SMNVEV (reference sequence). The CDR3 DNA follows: TGTGCCAGCAGTCCGCGGTTCGGATCCTCTAAAGCTTTCTTT. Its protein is CASSPRFGSSKAFF.

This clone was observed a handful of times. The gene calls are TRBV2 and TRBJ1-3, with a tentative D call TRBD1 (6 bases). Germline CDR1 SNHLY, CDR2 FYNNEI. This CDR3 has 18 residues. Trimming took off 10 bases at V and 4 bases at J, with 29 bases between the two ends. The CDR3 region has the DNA TGTGCCACGCAGGGGACGGCACGGGTGGACCACTTGGGAAACACCATATATTTT. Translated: CATQGTARVDHLGNTIYF. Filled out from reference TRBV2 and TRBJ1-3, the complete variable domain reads EPEVTQTPSHQVTQMGQEVILRCVPISNHLYFYWYRQILGQKVEFLVSFYNNEISEKSEIFDDQFSVERPDGSNFTLKIRSTKLEDSAMYFCATQGTARVDHLGNTIYFGEGSWLTVV.

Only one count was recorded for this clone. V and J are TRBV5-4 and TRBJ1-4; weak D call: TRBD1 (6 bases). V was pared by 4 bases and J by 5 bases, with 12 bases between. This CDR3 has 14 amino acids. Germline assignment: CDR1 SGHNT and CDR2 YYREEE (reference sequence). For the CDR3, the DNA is TGTGCCAGCAGCGTCGACAGGACCAATGAAAAACTGTTTTTT. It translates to CASSVDRTNEKLFF. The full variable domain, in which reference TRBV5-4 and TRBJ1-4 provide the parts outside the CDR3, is ETGVTQSPTHLIKTRGQQVTLRCSSQSGHNTVSWYQQALGQGPQFIFQYYREEENGRGNFPPRFSGLQFPNYSSELNVNALELDDSALYLCASSVDRTNEKLFFGSGTQLSVL.

CDR3 coding DNA: TGTGCCAGCAGCTTAGGACAGGGTTCGGAGACCCAGTACTTC. This gives the protein CASSLGQGSETQYF. The genes are TRBV7-9 and TRBJ2-5, with 7 bases matching TRBD1. After removal of 1 base from V and 5 bases from J, the junction contained 4 bases not matched to a gene. The CDR3 runs to 14 residues. Germline values: CDR1 SEHNR, CDR2 FQNEAQ (reference sequence).

The CDR3 nucleotides are TGTGCCAGCAGCTCACGCATCTCTAGCGGGAGCTACGAGCAGTACTTC. The encoded protein is CASSSRISSGSYEQYF. This sequence joins TRBV7-8 and TRBJ2-7, with 10 bases matching TRBD2. The V and J ends lost 4 bases and 3 bases, in that order; junction bases with no gene match: 9. Germline loops: CDR1 SGHVS, CDR2 FQNEAQ. CDR3 length equals 16 residues.

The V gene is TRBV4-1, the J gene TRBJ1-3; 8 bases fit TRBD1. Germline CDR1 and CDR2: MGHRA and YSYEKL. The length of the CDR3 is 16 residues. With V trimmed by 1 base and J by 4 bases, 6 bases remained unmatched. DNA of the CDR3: TGCGCCAGCAGCCAAGCCCGGACAGGGATAGGAAACACCATATATTTT. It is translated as CASSQARTGIGNTIYF.

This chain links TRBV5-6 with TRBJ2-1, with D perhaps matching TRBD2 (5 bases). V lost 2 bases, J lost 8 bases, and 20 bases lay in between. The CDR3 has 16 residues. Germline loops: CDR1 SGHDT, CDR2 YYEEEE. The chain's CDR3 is CASSFLALPRSDEQFF. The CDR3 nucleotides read TGTGCCAGCAGCTTCCTAGCCCTTCCACGCAGCGATGAGCAGTTCTTC.

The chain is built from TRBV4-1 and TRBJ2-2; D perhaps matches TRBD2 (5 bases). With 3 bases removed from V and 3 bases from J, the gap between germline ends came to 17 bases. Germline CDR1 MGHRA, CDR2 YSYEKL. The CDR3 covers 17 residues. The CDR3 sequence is CASSQRPRALDTGELFF. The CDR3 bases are TGCGCCAGCAGCCAGAGACCGAGGGCCCTAGACACCGGGGAGCTGTTTTTT.

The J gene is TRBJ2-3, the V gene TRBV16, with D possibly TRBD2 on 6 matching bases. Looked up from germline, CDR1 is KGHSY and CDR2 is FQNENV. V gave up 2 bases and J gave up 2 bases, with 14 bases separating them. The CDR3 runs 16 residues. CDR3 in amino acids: CASSQRTGEPTDTQYF. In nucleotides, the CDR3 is TGTGCCAGCAGCCAAAGAACGGGAGAGCCCACAGATACGCAGTATTTT.

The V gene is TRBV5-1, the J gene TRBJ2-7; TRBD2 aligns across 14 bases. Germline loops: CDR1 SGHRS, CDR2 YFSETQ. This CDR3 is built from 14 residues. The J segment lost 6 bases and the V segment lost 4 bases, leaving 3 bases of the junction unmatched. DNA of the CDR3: TGCGCCAGCAGCGGGACTAGCGGGAGAGTCGAGCAGTACTTC. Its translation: CASSGTSGRVEQYF.

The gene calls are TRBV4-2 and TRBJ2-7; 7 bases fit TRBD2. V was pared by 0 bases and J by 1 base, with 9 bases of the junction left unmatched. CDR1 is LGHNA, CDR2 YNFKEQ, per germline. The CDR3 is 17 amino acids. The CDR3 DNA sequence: TGTGCCAGCAGCCAAGATCAGGGCGGACTAGTTTCCTACGAGCAGTACTTC. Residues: CASSQDQGGLVSYEQYF.

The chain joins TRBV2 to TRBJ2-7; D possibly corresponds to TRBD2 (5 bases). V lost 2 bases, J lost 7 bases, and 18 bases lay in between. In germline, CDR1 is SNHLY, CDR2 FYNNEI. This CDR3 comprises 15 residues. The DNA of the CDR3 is TGTGCCAGCAGTGAACTAGTCGGGATGCGAGGGGAGCAGTACTTC. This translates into CASSELVGMRGEQYF.

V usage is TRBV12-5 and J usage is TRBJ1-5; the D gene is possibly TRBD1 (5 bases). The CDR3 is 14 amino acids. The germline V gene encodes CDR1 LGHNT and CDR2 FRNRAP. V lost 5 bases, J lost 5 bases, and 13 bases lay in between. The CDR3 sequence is CASGTSGFHQPQHF. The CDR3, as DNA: TGTGCTAGTGGTACGTCAGGGTTCCATCAGCCCCAGCATTTT.

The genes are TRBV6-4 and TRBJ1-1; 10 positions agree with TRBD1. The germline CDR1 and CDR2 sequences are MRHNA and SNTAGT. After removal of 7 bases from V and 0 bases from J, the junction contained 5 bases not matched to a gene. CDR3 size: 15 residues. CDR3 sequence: CASKPGQGLNTEAFF. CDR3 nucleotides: TGTGCCAGCAAACCGGGACAGGGGTTGAACACTGAAGCTTTCTTT.

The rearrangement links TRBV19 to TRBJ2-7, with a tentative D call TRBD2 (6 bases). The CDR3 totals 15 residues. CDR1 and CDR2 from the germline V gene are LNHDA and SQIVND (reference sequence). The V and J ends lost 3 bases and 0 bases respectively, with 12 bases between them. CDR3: CASSIYGGSSYEQYF. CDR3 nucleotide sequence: TGTGCCAGTAGTATTTACGGGGGTAGCTCCTACGAGCAGTACTTC.

The CDR3 sequence: CASSDGLDWSYEQYF. As DNA, the CDR3 is TGTGCCAGCAGCGATGGCCTAGACTGGAGCTACGAGCAGTACTTC. The rearrangement links TRBV9 to TRBJ2-7; D uncertain. V was trimmed by 3 bases and J by 3 bases, leaving 16 bases between them. Looked up from germline, CDR1 is SGDLS and CDR2 is YYNGEE. The CDR3 spans 15 residues.

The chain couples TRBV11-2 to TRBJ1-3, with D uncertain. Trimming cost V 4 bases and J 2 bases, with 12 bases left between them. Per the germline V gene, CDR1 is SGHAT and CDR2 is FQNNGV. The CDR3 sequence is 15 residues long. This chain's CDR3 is CASSSYSGAGNTIYF. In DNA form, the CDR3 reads TGTGCCAGCAGCTCCTACTCCGGGGCTGGAAACACCATATATTTT.

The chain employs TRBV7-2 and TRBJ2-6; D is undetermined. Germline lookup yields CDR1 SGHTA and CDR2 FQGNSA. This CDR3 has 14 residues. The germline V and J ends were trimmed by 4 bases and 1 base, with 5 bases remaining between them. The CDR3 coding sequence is TGTGCCAGCAGCTGGAGTTCTGGGGCCAACGTCCTGACTTTC. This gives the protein CASSWSSGANVLTF.